The next 17 T cell receptor beta chains were all read from a single sample in a study of shared clonotypes between healthy human individuals. As defined, naive CD8 cells were CD45RO-negative and positively selected for CCR7, with terminally differentiated effector memory CD45RA+ cells excluded. Generated by immunoSEQ multiplex PCR, the TCRdb table keeps only in-frame clones and is missing some. Altogether 450,000 to 700,000 clones are present, just under 97% being singletons, with the ten largest covering about 0.11%. Sequencing was performed on naive CD8+ T cells sorted from blood. Receptors originate from a woman aged 25 to 39 in good health.

V usage is TRBV19 and J usage is TRBJ2-1; D gene uncertain. Germline V gene lookup returns CDR1 LNHDA and CDR2 SQIVND (reference sequence). Deletions cut 4 bases from V and 10 bases from J, with 11 bases between. The CDR3 sequence is 12 residues long. The CDR3 region has the DNA TGTGCCAGTAGTAATCAGGCGGCGGAGCAGTTCTTC. Its protein product is CASSNQAAEQFF. The full variable domain, with the rest looked up from reference TRBV19 and TRBJ2-1, is DGGITQSPKYLFRKEGQNVTLSCEQNLNHDAMYWYRQDPGQGLRLIYYSQIVNDFQKGDIAEGYSVSREKKESFPLTVTSAQKNPTAFYLCASSNQAAEQFFGPGTRLTVL.

This clone was recorded only once. The V call is TRBV28, the J call TRBJ2-7; 11 positions match TRBD2. The trim removed 4 bases at V and 6 bases at J, leaving 8 bases unmatched. The CDR3 covers 15 residues. Germline CDR1 reads MDHEN; CDR2 reads SYDVKM. Written as DNA, the CDR3 is TGTGCCAGCAGTTCGGAGACTAGCGGGAAGGTCGAGCAGTACTTC. It specifies CASSSETSGKVEQYF.

This clone showed up just once. This chain connects TRBV28 to TRBJ2-2; D call uncertain. The CDR3 extends over 12 amino acids. Deletions cut 5 bases from V and 7 bases from J, with 8 bases between. The V gene's germline CDR1 is MDHEN and CDR2 SYDVKM. CDR3 DNA: TGTGCCAGCAGTAAGGAACGCGGGGAGCTGTTTTTT. Amino acids: CASSKERGELFF.

This sequence joins TRBV11-2 and TRBJ2-1; the D gene is possibly TRBD2 (5 bases). From germline, CDR1 is SGHAT and CDR2 FQNNGV. V lost 5 bases and J lost 3, with 17 bases in between. The CDR3 extends over 16 amino acids. CDR3 in amino acids: CASSPRSTSFYNEQFF. The CDR3 DNA reads TGTGCCAGCAGCCCAAGAAGTACTAGTTTCTACAATGAGCAGTTCTTC.

As DNA, the CDR3 is TGTGCCAGCAGACCCCCCCAGGGAGGCAATGAGCAGTTCTTC. Amino acids: CASRPPQGGNEQFF. J is TRBJ2-1 and V is TRBV28, with D tentatively TRBD2 (6 bases). Germline values: CDR1 MDHEN, CDR2 SYDVKM. The V end lost 6 bases, the J end lost 6 bases, and 15 bases lay between the germline ends. The CDR3 length is 14 residues.

Here the CDR3 DNA reads TGTGCCACCAGCAGAGATCGGGCTGAAGCTTTCTTT. It translates to CATSRDRAEAFF. The rearrangement links TRBV15 to TRBJ1-1; D ambiguous. With 0 bases removed from V and 6 bases from J, the gap between germline ends came to 5 bases. CDR1 and CDR2 (germline): LNHNV, YYDKDF (reference sequence). The CDR3 extends over 12 amino acids.

In the case of this clone: Different DNA sequences within this sample yield the same CDR3. This sequence joins TRBV28 and TRBJ2-7, with unresolved D. Per germline, CDR1 MDHEN and CDR2 SYDVKM. The CDR3 covers 12 residues. Trimming stripped 5 bases from V and 0 bases from J, with 5 bases between. The CDR3 is CASSPPSYEQYF. The CDR3 DNA is TGTGCCAGCAGTCCCCCCTCCTACGAGCAGTACTTC.

The chain couples TRBV28 to TRBJ2-7; 10 bases are shared with TRBD1. The CDR3 runs to 15 residues. The V gene's germline CDR1 is MDHEN and CDR2 SYDVKM. Trimming at V came to 2 bases and at J to 0 bases, leaving 1 base not matched to a gene. The CDR3 here is CASSLGQGVSYEQYF. In nucleotides, the CDR3 is TGTGCCAGCAGTTTAGGACAGGGGGTCTCCTACGAGCAGTACTTC.

This clone appeared a single time. The rearrangement uses TRBV4-2 and TRBJ2-5; TRBD2 is a possible D gene (6 bases). The V gene lost 0 bases and the J gene lost 11 bases, with 16 bases spanning the gap. In germline, CDR1 is LGHNA, CDR2 YNFKEQ. This CDR3 contains 14 residues. CDR3 nucleotide sequence: TGTGCCAGCAGCCAAGACGGGGGAATGAGGGAGCAGTACTTC. This encodes CASSQDGGMREQYF.

This clone was observed a single time. This sequence joins TRBV7-2 and TRBJ1-1; unclear D gene. V was clipped by 4 bases and J by 7 bases, with 19 bases between them. Per the germline V gene, CDR1 is SGHTA and CDR2 is FQGNSA. The CDR3 is 15 amino acids. The CDR3 sequence is CASSSPAGWESEAFF. The CDR3 DNA reads TGTGCCAGCAGCTCGCCCGCGGGGTGGGAGAGTGAAGCTTTCTTT.

J is TRBJ1-1 and V is TRBV6-1, with D perhaps matching TRBD1 (6 bases). Germline CDR1 and CDR2: MNHNS and SASEGT. This CDR3 comprises 12 residues. CDR3 DNA: TGTGCTTCGGACAGAGGGGGAACTGAAGCTTTCTTT. Its translation is CASDRGGTEAFF.

This clone occurred once. This chain joins TRBV27 and TRBJ2-7, with a weak D call TRBD1 (6 bases). The CDR3 is made up of 14 amino acids. The V end was cut by 3 bases, the J end by 2 bases, with 11 bases between. Germline values: CDR1 MNHEY, CDR2 SMNVEV (reference sequence). The CDR3 bases are TGTGCCAGCAGTTTCCCCGGGACAACCTACGAGCAGTACTTC. It encodes CASSFPGTTYEQYF.

The chain couples TRBV28 to TRBJ1-2; D call uncertain. CDR1 and CDR2 from the germline V gene are MDHEN and SYDVKM. Deletions cut 3 bases from V and 5 bases from J, with 10 bases between. CDR3 size: 13 residues. The CDR3 DNA sequence: TGTGCCAGCAGTTTCTCCTGGCAGTATGGCTACACCTTC. Protein product: CASSFSWQYGYTF.

The V gene is TRBV7-9, the J gene TRBJ2-1; TRBD2 is a possible D gene (5 bases). Germline-derived CDR1 and CDR2 are SEHNR and FQNEAQ (reference sequence). V lost 3 bases and J lost 0, with 9 bases in between. CDR3 length equals 15 residues. DNA of the CDR3: TGTGCCAGCAGCTTTTTCGGGGACTCCTACAATGAGCAGTTCTTC. Its translation: CASSFFGDSYNEQFF.

This rearrangement joins TRBV14 to TRBJ2-1; tentative D call: TRBD2 (5 bases). Looked up from germline, CDR1 is SGHDN and CDR2 is FVKESK. The CDR3 covers 17 residues. V was clipped by 4 bases and J by 7 bases, with 23 bases between them. The DNA for the CDR3 is TGTGCCAGCAGCCTCCGGCCAGCCTGGGGAGCTCGAAATGAGCAGTTCTTC. Protein product: CASSLRPAWGARNEQFF.

V and J are TRBV5-8 and TRBJ2-3; TRBD2 matches 11 bases. The CDR3 loop spans 15 amino acids. The germline V gene encodes CDR1 SGHTS and CDR2 YDEGEE. V was clipped by 6 bases and J by 4 bases; unmatched bases: 7. In DNA form, the CDR3 reads TGTGCCAGCAAGAGACTAGCGGGGACCTCAGATACGCAGTATTTT. Encoded protein: CASKRLAGTSDTQYF. The full variable domain, with the rest looked up from reference TRBV5-8 and TRBJ2-3, is EAGVTQSPTHLIKTRGQQATLRCSPISGHTSVYWYQQALGLGLQFLLWYDEGEERNRGNFPPRFSGRQFPNYSSELNVNALELEDSALYLCASKRLAGTSDTQYFGPGTRLTVL.

The chain has TRBV7-9 and TRBJ2-6; a possible D gene is TRBD2 (5 bases). The V end was cut by 1 base, the J end by 0 bases, with 16 bases between. This CDR3 is built from 19 residues. Germline-derived CDR1 and CDR2 are SEHNR and FQNEAQ (reference sequence). DNA for the CDR3: TGTGCCAGCAGCTTAGAGGACTTAGGGTTCGTCTCTGGGGCCAACGTCCTGACTTTC. As protein: CASSLEDLGFVSGANVLTF.